The clone carrying this TCR beta chain has a count of ten or more. The data derive from a study of T cells in Graves' hyperthyroidism and ophthalmopathy. The CDR3 regions of TCR beta were amplified from RNA transcripts. TCR CDR3 regions were first amplified by RT-PCR with HTBI primers. In TCRdb, the multiplex PCR reads were re-called with MiXCR into one record per CDR3 protein. The repertoire includes 250,000 to 300,000 distinct CDR3 sequences, about a sixth of them detected once, and around 61% sits in the top ten. CDR3 length equals 14 residues. In germline, CDR1 is ENHRY, CDR2 SYGVKD. The ends were cut back, 6 bases at V and 6 bases at J, with 17 bases in the middle.

The sequence came from an older woman with Graves' ophthalmopathy. This rearrangement joins TRBV10-3 to TRBJ1-2; D is ambiguous. Sequenced input: blood. The CDR3 coding sequence is TGTGCCATCAGGGGGAGTGGGCCTACGCATGGCTACACCTTC. Amino acid sequence: CAIRGSGPTHGYTF.